This note documents a single TCR beta chain sequence. Its antigen is not identified. The CDR3 sequence is 14 residues long. Trimming stripped 2 bases from V and 8 bases from J, with 16 bases between. CDR1 is SGHRS and CDR2 is YFSETQ in the germline V gene. The record originates from a study of T-cell reconstitution after alpha-beta-depleted transplantation in children. Study-level results: Several hundred expanded graft clones reportedly supplied alpha-beta T cells about two months after transplant.

Unique molecular identifiers tagged the TCRbeta library. Each CDR3 protein gets one entry after TCRdb re-called the PCR reads with MiXCR. The data show hundreds of thousands of distinct CDR3 sequences, under 20% seen once. The sequence was collected from a male patient younger than 18 who had a stem cell transplant for acute lymphoblastic leukemia, so the T cells may come from the graft donor. Here the sequenced sample was PBMCs, mostly from graft donor cells, taken 360 days after TCRalphabeta/CD19-depleted stem cell transplant. The chain combines TRBV5-1 with TRBJ1-1, with D tentatively TRBD1 (5 bases). CDR3 loop: CASSFRQGKLEAFF. CDR3 coding DNA: TGCGCCAGCAGCTTTAGGCAGGGAAAACTAGAAGCTTTCTTT.